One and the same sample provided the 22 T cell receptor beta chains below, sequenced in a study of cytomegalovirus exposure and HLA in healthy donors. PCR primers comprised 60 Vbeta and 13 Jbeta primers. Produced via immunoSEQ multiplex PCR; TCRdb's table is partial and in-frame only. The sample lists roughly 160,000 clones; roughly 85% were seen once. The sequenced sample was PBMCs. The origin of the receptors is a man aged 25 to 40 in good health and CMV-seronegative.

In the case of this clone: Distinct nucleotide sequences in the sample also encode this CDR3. CDR3 in amino acids: CASSTGQGVNQPQHF. CDR3 nucleotide sequence: TGTGCCAGCAGCACGGGACAGGGGGTCAATCAGCCCCAGCATTTT. The chain employs TRBV7-9 and TRBJ1-5; 11 bases agree with TRBD1. Germline V gene data show CDR1 as SEHNR and CDR2 as FQNEAQ (reference sequence). V lost 5 bases to trimming and J lost 3 bases; unmatched junction nucleotides: 3. CDR3 length: 15 amino acids.

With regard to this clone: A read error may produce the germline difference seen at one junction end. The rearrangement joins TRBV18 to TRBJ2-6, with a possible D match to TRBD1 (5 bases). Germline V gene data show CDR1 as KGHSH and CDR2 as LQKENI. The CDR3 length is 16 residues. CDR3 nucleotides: TGTGCCAGCTCACCCGGTCCGAGCTCTGGGGCCAGCGTCCTGACTTTC. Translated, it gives CASSPGPSSGASVLTF.

The DNA for the CDR3 is TGTGCCAGCAGTTACGCTAGCGGGCCTAGCTCCTACGAGCAGTACTTC. Protein: CASSYASGPSSYEQYF. The chain carries TRBV6-5 and TRBJ2-7; 8 bases are shared with TRBD2. This CDR3 comprises 16 residues. Losses at the gene ends were 2 bases for V and 0 bases for J; bases not matched to a gene: 6. The germline V gene encodes CDR1 MNHEY and CDR2 SVGAGI.

The CDR3 DNA sequence: TGTGCCAGCAGCGGCACCTTCGGCGCGGGGGAGGGTAATGAGCAGTTCTTC. Its protein is CASSGTFGAGEGNEQFF. This chain links TRBV9 with TRBJ2-1; 7 bases fit TRBD2. With 3 bases clipped from V and 7 bases from J, the junction kept 16 bases outside the gene matches. The germline V gene encodes CDR1 SGDLS and CDR2 YYNGEE. CDR3 length equals 17 residues.

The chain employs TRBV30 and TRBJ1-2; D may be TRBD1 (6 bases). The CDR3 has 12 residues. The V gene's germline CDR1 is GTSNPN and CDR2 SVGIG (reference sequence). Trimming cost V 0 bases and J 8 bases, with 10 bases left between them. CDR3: CAWSVTGRGYTF. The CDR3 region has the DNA TGTGCCTGGAGTGTAACAGGGCGCGGCTACACCTTC.

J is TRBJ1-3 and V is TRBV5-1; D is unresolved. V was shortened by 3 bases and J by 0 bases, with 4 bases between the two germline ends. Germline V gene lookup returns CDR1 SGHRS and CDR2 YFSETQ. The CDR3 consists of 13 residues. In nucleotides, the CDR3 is TGCGCCAGCAGCTGGAGCTCTGGAAACACCATATATTTT. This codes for CASSWSSGNTIYF.

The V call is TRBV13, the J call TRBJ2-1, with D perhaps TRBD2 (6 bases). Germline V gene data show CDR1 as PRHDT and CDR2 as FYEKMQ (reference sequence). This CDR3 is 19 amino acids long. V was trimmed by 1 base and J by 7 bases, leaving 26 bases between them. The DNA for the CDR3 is TGTGCCAGCAGCTTAGTGGCGGGGACGTCGGGCCTTACAGGAAATGAGCAGTTCTTC. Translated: CASSLVAGTSGLTGNEQFF.

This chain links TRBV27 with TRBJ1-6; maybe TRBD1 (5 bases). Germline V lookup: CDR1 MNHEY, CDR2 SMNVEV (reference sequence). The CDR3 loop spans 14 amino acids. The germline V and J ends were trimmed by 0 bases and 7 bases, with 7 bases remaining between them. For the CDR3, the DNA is TGTGCCAGCAGTTTATCGCGACAGAATTCACCCCTCCACTTT. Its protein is CASSLSRQNSPLHF.

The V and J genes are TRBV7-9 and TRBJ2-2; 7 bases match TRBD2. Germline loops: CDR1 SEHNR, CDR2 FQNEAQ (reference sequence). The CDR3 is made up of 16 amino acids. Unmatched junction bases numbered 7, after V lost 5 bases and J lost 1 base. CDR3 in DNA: TGTGCCAGCAGCCCCAGCTGGGGGGGGAACACCGGGGAGCTGTTTTTT. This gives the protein CASSPSWGGNTGELFF.

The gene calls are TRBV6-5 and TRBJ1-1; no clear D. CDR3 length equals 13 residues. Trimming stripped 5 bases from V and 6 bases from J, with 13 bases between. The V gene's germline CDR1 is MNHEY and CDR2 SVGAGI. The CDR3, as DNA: TGTGCCAGCAGTGGTGAGTGGTTGGCTGAAGCTTTCTTT. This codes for CASSGEWLAEAFF.

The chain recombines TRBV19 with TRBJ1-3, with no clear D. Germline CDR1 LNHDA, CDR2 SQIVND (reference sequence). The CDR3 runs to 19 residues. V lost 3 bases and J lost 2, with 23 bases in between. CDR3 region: CASSITPPVWSTPGNTIYF. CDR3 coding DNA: TGTGCCAGTAGTATCACCCCCCCGGTATGGAGCACGCCTGGAAACACCATATATTTT.

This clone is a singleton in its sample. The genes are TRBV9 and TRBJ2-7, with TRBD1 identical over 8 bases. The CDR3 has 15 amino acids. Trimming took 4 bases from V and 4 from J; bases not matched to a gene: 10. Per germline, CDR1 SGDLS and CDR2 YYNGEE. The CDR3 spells CASSTTGTGSYEQYF. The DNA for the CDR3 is TGTGCCAGCAGCACCACCGGGACAGGATCGTACGAGCAGTACTTC.

The CDR3: CASSLLIADTQYF. In DNA, the CDR3 is TGTGCCAGCAGCTTGCTTATCGCAGATACGCAGTATTTT. The rearrangement uses TRBV5-4 and TRBJ2-3; D gene unclear. CDR1 SGHNT and CDR2 YYREEE come from the germline V gene (reference sequence). Trimming took off 1 base at V and 4 bases at J, with 7 bases between the two ends. The CDR3 totals 13 residues.

The DNA for the CDR3 is TGTGCCAGCAGTTTTGACCGGGACAGGGGGCCCGAGCAGTACTTC. Protein product: CASSFDRDRGPEQYF. This rearrangement joins TRBV6-5 to TRBJ2-7; 12 bases line up with TRBD1. Germline lookup yields CDR1 MNHEY and CDR2 SVGAGI. J lost 6 bases, V lost 4 bases, and 7 bases had no gene match. This CDR3 has 15 amino acids.

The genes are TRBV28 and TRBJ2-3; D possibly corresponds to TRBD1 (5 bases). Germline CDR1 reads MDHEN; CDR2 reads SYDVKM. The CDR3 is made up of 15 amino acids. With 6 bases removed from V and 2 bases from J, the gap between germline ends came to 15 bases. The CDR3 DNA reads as TGTGCCAGCAGCCCCCTAGTAGGGGCCACAGATACGCAGTATTTT. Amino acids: CASSPLVGATDTQYF.

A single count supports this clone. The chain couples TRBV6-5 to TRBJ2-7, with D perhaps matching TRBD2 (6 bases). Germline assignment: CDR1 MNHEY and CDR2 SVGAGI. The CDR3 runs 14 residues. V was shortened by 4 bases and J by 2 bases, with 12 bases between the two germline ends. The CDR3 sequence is CASSSQKRAYEQYF. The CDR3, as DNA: TGTGCCAGCAGTTCCCAGAAGCGGGCCTACGAGCAGTACTTC.

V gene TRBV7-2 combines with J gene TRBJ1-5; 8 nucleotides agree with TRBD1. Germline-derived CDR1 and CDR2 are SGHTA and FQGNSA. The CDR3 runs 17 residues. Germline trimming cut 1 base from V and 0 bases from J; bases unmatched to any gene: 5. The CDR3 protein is CASSLGQGASSNQPQHF. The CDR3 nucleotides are TGTGCCAGCAGCTTAGGGCAGGGGGCCTCTAGCAATCAGCCCCAGCATTTT.

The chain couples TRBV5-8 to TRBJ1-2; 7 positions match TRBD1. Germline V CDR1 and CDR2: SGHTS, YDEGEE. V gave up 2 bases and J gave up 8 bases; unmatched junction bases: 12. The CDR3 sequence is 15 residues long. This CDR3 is CASSFETGFSGGYTF. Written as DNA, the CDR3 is TGTGCCAGCAGCTTTGAGACAGGGTTTTCGGGAGGCTACACCTTC.

The CDR3 sequence: CASSRSRANYGYTF. The CDR3, as DNA: TGTGCCAGCAGCAGATCGCGCGCTAACTATGGCTACACCTTC. The chain links TRBV21-1 to TRBJ1-2. TRBV21-1 is a pseudogene segment. The CDR3 is 14 amino acids.

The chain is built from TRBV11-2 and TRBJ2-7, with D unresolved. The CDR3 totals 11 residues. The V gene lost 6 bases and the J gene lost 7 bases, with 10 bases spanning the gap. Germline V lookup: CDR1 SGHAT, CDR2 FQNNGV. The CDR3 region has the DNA TGTGCCAGCAGTCAGACGGAGGAGCAGTACTTC. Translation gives CASSQTEEQYF.

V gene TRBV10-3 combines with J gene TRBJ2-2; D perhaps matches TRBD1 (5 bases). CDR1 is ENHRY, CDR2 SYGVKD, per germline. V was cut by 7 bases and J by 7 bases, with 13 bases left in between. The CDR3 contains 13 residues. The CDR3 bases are TGTGCCATCATTCAGACAGTTGGCGGGGAGCTGTTTTTT. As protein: CAIIQTVGGELFF.

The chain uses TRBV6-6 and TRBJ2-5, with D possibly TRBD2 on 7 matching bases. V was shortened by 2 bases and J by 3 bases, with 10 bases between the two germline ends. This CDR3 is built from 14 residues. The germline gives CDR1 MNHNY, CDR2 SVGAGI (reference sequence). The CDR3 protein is CASSYGGGEETQYF. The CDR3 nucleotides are TGTGCCAGCAGTTACGGAGGGGGGGAAGAGACCCAGTACTTC.